The rows below give T cell receptor beta chains drawn from one sample of a study of blood T cells in healthy people across ages. TCRdb processed the 5' RACE reads anew with MiXCR; each CDR3 protein has one entry. The sample has hundreds of thousands of distinct CDR3 sequences, approximately 26% seen once. These records were also assigned to another study, of T cells of mothers and their children.

What was sequenced was blood. These TCRs come from a boy aged 2 to 10 in good health. Both conserved end residues are part of each CDR3. Each record gives: J gene, V gene, D gene, clone size, CDR3 protein, CDR3 DNA. The D gene is left open where the match is weak. Clone size appears in some rows only: once, few, many, or a class for an expanded clone.

>TRBJ2-5|TRBV9|TRBD1|few
CASSLGQGAKETQYF
TGTGCCAGCAGCCTGGGACAGGGGGCGAAGGAGACCCAGTACTTC
>TRBJ2-2|TRBV5-1|-|few
CASSLGSSGAGELFF
TGCGCCAGCAGCTTGGGTTCCTCAGGGGCCGGGGAGCTGTTTTTT
>TRBJ1-1|TRBV4-3|-|few
CASSQNPQGRMAEAFF
TGCGCCAGCAGCCAAAATCCCCAGGGGAGGATGGCTGAAGCTTTCTTT
>TRBJ2-3|TRBV12-3/TRBV12-4|-|few
CASSTPGQQDTQYF
TGTGCCAGCAGTACTCCGGGACAACAAGATACGCAGTATTTT
>TRBJ2-3|TRBV29-1|-|-
CSVEGPVSTDTQYF
TGCAGCGTTGAAGGGCCGGTTAGCACAGATACGCAGTATTTT
>TRBJ2-1|TRBV9|TRBD2|-
CASSPWSGSPLGEQFF
TGTGCCAGCAGCCCCTGGAGCGGGAGCCCTTTGGGGGAGCAGTTCTTC
>TRBJ2-5|TRBV5-6|-|-
CASSLVSGAGTQYF
TGTGCCAGCAGCTTGGTCTCGGGGGCAGGGACCCAGTACTTC
>TRBJ1-4|TRBV20-1|-|few
CSARWSGRMFF
TGCAGTGCTAGGTGGTCAGGGAGGATGTTTTTT
>TRBJ1-2|TRBV2|-|-
CASSEVPRALYNYGYTF
TGTGCCAGCAGTGAAGTCCCCAGGGCCCTTTATAACTATGGCTACACCTTC
>TRBJ1-2|TRBV5-5|TRBD1|-
CASSSRFPFDRAHGYTF
TGTGCCAGCAGCTCACGATTCCCTTTTGACAGGGCGCATGGCTACACCTTC
>TRBJ2-5|TRBV25-1|-|-
CASSERGVAEKETQYF
TGTGCCAGCAGTGAAAGAGGAGTAGCGGAAAAAGAGACCCAGTACTTC
>TRBJ2-2|TRBV21-1|-|-
CASSKTSQGPPCILLRELFF
TGTGCCAGCAGCAAAACGAGTCAGGGGCCGCCTTGCATCCTCCTCCGGGAGCTGTTTTTT
>TRBJ1-6|TRBV5-1|-|few
CASSLGAGDNSPLHF
TGCGCCAGCAGCTTGGGGGCAGGGGACAATTCACCCCTCCACTTT
>TRBJ1-3|TRBV27|-|few
CASKVGAAGNTIYF
TGTGCCAGCAAGGTGGGGGCGGCTGGAAACACCATATATTTT
>TRBJ2-1|TRBV11-2|-|few
CASSLLNEQFF
TGTGCCAGCAGCTTATTGAATGAGCAGTTCTTC
>TRBJ2-1|TRBV20-1|-|-
CTEPRTKYNEQFF
TGCACTGAGCCCCGGACTAAATACAATGAGCAGTTCTTC
>TRBJ1-1|TRBV25-1|TRBD1|-
CASRGTAIMNTEAFF
TGTGCCAGCAGAGGGACAGCTATTATGAACACTGAAGCTTTCTTT
>TRBJ2-5|TRBV6-5|TRBD1|few
CASSSFTGGETQYF
TGTGCCAGCAGTAGTTTTACAGGGGGTGAGACCCAGTACTTC
>TRBJ2-3|TRBV7-9|TRBD2|once
CASKLAIADTQYF
TGTGCCAGCAAACTAGCGATAGCAGATACGCAGTATTTT
>TRBJ1-5|TRBV6-2/TRBV6-3|-|-
CASSYPLRRGNQPQHF
TGTGCCAGCAGTTACCCCCTTCGTCGCGGCAATCAGCCCCAGCATTTT
>TRBJ2-2|TRBV12-3/TRBV12-4|-|-
CASSVDTGELFF
TGTGCCAGCAGCGTTGACACCGGGGAGCTGTTTTTT
>TRBJ1-1|TRBV27|TRBD1|-
CASSARQGPYAEAFF
TGTGCCAGCAGTGCCAGACAGGGTCCTTACGCTGAAGCTTTCTTT
>TRBJ2-5|TRBV7-2|-|-
CASSPPAETQYF
TGTGCCAGCAGCCCCCCGGCAGAGACCCAGTACTTC
>TRBJ1-5|TRBV12-3/TRBV12-4|-|few
CASSLSVSGNQPQHF
TGTGCCAGCAGTTTATCGGTGTCCGGCAATCAGCCCCAGCATTTT
>TRBJ2-1|TRBV4-3|TRBD2|few
CASSEGLAVNNEQFF
TGCGCCAGCAGCGAGGGACTAGCGGTTAACAATGAGCAGTTCTTC
>TRBJ2-2|TRBV12-3/TRBV12-4|TRBD1|many
CASSLGDRNTGELFF
TGCGCCAGCAGCTTGGGGGACAGGAACACCGGGGAGCTGTTTTTT
>TRBJ1-2|TRBV18|-|-
CASSAGSKGYYGYTF
TGTGCCAGCTCAGCGGGAAGTAAGGGGTACTATGGCTACACCTTC
>TRBJ1-2|TRBV6-5|-|few
CASSYQEDYGYTF
TGTGCCAGCAGTTACCAGGAGGACTATGGCTACACCTTC
>TRBJ2-7|TRBV20-1|-|few
CSASEDNLYEQYF
TGCAGTGCTAGTGAGGACAATCTCTACGAGCAGTACTTC
>TRBJ2-1|TRBV5-8|-|-
CASSLSVGGQYNEQFF
TGTGCCAGCAGCTTGTCTGTGGGAGGACAATACAATGAGCAGTTCTTC
>TRBJ2-1|TRBV7-6|-|-
CASSLQGGSSYNEQFF
TGTGCCAGCAGCTTACAAGGAGGGAGCTCCTACAATGAGCAGTTCTTC
>TRBJ2-1|TRBV7-2|TRBD2|-
CASSLGGTMLVYEQFF
TGTGCCAGCAGCTTAGGGGGGACTATGCTTGTTTATGAGCAGTTCTTC
>TRBJ2-4|TRBV20-1|-|-
CSAIAGSKNIQYF
TGCAGTGCTATCGCAGGGTCCAAAAACATTCAGTACTTC
>TRBJ2-1|TRBV7-8|TRBD1|-
CASSHVQGEAYNEQFF
TGTGCCAGCAGCCATGTGCAGGGGGAAGCCTACAATGAGCAGTTCTTC
>TRBJ2-5|TRBV7-9|TRBD2|-
CASSTATSGAQETQYF
TGTGCCAGCAGCACGGCGACTAGCGGGGCCCAAGAGACCCAGTACTTC
>TRBJ2-7|TRBV27|TRBD2|few
CASSLKGLAVYEQYF
TGTGCCAGCAGTTTAAAGGGACTAGCGGTCTACGAGCAGTACTTC
>TRBJ2-1|TRBV29-1|-|many
CSVHALNEQFF
TGCAGCGTTCACGCCCTGAATGAGCAGTTCTTC
>TRBJ2-1|TRBV24-1|-|few
CATSDLRGSPKYNEQFF
TGTGCCACCAGTGATTTGCGGGGTAGCCCAAAATACAATGAGCAGTTCTTC
>TRBJ2-3|TRBV28|TRBD2|-
CASRIAGLSTDTQYF
TGTGCCAGCAGGATAGCGGGTTTAAGCACAGATACGCAGTATTTT